What follows is one TCR beta chain and its context. Antigen unknown. Trimming took 4 bases from V and 8 from J; bases not matched to a gene: 12. CDR3 length equals 15 residues. Germline V CDR1 and CDR2: DFQATT, SNEGSKA (reference sequence). The data originate from a study of post-analysis software for immune sequencing data. Overall study findings and caveats: Among roughly five TRBV segments more frequent in patients than controls were TRBV5-6, TRBV5-1 and TRBV20-1. Multiple sclerosis was associated with a significant reduction in normalized Chao1 diversity relative to controls. Batch-mates among the samples co-clustered strongly by F measure.

Built from TCR beta cDNA, the libraries had unique molecular identifiers in them. TCRdb itself ran the PCR reads through MiXCR, one entry per CDR3 protein. The table shows about 810,000 distinct CDR3 sequences, with about 53% occurring only once. This TCR derives from a girl between 5 and 17 years old with multiple sclerosis. The source material was blood. The chain couples TRBV20-1 to TRBJ2-4; 9 bases match TRBD1. The CDR3 reads CSATLNRGRIYIQYF. The CDR3 DNA is TGCAGTGCTACGCTAAACAGGGGGCGCATCTACATTCAGTACTTC.